The next 14 T cell receptor beta chains were all read from a single sample in a study of somatic mutations in cytotoxic T cells in rheumatoid arthritis (dated by TCRdb to 2017 to 2019). Library generation was performed with the immunoSEQ multiplex PCR assay. TCRdb provides this immuneACCESS table in a form limited to in-frame rearrangements. Some clones are lacking; in checked studies, under half of them reflect an unresolved V gene, and why the rest are absent is not known. The table for this sample lists around 23,000 clones; 74% of them were counted only once. The ten largest clones add up to roughly a tenth of the sample. Sequencing was done on a sample of CD8+ T cells sorted from blood. Every receptor here comes from a woman younger than 35 in good health.

The chain carries TRBV7-2 and TRBJ2-5; D is perhaps TRBD2 (7 bases). Deletions cut 3 bases from V and 5 bases from J, with 16 bases between. The length of the CDR3 is 15 residues. In germline, CDR1 is SGHTA, CDR2 FQGNSA. CDR3 sequence (DNA): TGTGCCAGCAGCTTGTGGGGAGGGGGTCGGGAGACCCAGTACTTC. This sequence encodes CASSLWGGGRETQYF.

J is TRBJ1-2 and V is TRBV7-9; D possibly corresponds to TRBD1 (6 bases). The CDR3 covers 14 residues. V shed 0 bases and J shed 6 bases, with 11 bases lying between them. Germline CDR1 reads SEHNR; CDR2 reads FQNEAQ (reference sequence). CDR3 region: CASSLAVGADGYTF. The CDR3 nucleotides are TGTGCCAGCAGCTTAGCAGTGGGGGCTGATGGCTACACCTTC. The full variable domain, with the rest looked up from reference TRBV7-9 and TRBJ1-2, is DTGVSQNPRHKITKRGQNVTFRCDPISEHNRLYWYRQTLGQGPEFLTYFQNEAQLEKSRLLSDRFSAERPKGSFSTLEIQRTEQGDSAMYLCASSLAVGADGYTFGSGTRLTVV.

This sequence joins TRBV9 and TRBJ1-1; TRBD1 is a possible D gene (5 bases). Trimming pared 0 bases from V and 1 base from J, leaving 28 bases between. The V gene's germline CDR1 is SGDLS and CDR2 YYNGEE. This CDR3 is built from 21 residues. CDR3 protein: CASSVAAEGTRGTPTNTEAFF. The CDR3 region has the DNA TGTGCCAGCAGCGTAGCTGCGGAGGGGACGCGAGGGACCCCGACGAACACTGAAGCTTTCTTT.

The chain uses TRBV21-1 and TRBJ1-5. TRBV21-1 is described as a pseudogene. The CDR3 runs 15 residues. DNA of the CDR3: TGTGCCAGCAGCAAAGGCAGCGGAGGCAATCAGCCCCAGCATTTT. It yields the protein CASSKGSGGNQPQHF.

The J gene is TRBJ2-5, the V gene TRBV28; D may be TRBD1 (5 bases). The J call may be faulty, since TRBJ2-7 better matches the DNA end. CDR3 length: 12 residues. Germline V gene data show CDR1 as MDHEN and CDR2 as SYDVKM. The CDR3 loop reads CASRPQGYEQYF. The CDR3 DNA reads TGTGCCAGCAGACCCCAGGGCTACGAGCAGTACTTC.

V usage is TRBV5-4 and J usage is TRBJ1-1; 9 bases are shared with TRBD1. The CDR3 spans 14 residues. Losses at the gene ends were 4 bases for V and 1 base for J; bases not matched to a gene: 2. Germline lookup yields CDR1 SGHNT and CDR2 YYREEE (reference sequence). The CDR3 here is CASSPDRGNTEAFF. The CDR3 nucleotides are TGTGCCAGCAGCCCGGACAGGGGGAACACTGAAGCTTTCTTT. Combining the CDR3 with reference TRBV5-4 and TRBJ1-1 gives the whole variable domain ETGVTQSPTHLIKTRGQQVTLRCSSQSGHNTVSWYQQALGQGPQFIFQYYREEENGRGNFPPRFSGLQFPNYSSELNVNALELDDSALYLCASSPDRGNTEAFFGQGTRLTVV.

The rearrangement joins TRBV28 to TRBJ2-5; tentative D call: TRBD2 (5 bases). There are 12 residues in the CDR3. Per the germline V gene, CDR1 is MDHEN and CDR2 is SYDVKM. V lost 3 bases and J 4 bases, leaving 6 bases between the germline ends. The CDR3 DNA reads TGTGCCAGCAGTTTCCGGGGAGAGACCCAGTACTTC. As protein: CASSFRGETQYF.

The gene calls are TRBV29-1 and TRBJ2-1; perhaps TRBD1 as D (6 bases). The germline V and J ends were trimmed by 4 bases and 6 bases, with 16 bases remaining between them. Germline CDR1 SQVTM, CDR2 ANQGSEA. CDR3 length equals 14 residues. The CDR3 reads CSVGGTINLNEQFF. The CDR3 DNA sequence: TGCAGCGTTGGAGGGACAATCAACCTCAATGAGCAGTTCTTC.

This clone was detected a few times. This chain uses TRBV4-1 with TRBJ2-3, with 11 bases fitting TRBD2. The V gene end was trimmed by 0 bases and the J gene end by 0 bases; junction bases not matched to a gene: 8. The CDR3 runs to 19 residues. Germline V CDR1 and CDR2: MGHRA, YSYEKL. CDR3 sequence: CASSQDQLAGVSSTDTQYF. Written as DNA, the CDR3 is TGCGCCAGCAGCCAAGATCAACTAGCGGGAGTCTCCAGCACAGATACGCAGTATTTT.

V is TRBV6-5 and J is TRBJ2-1, with unresolved D. There are 13 residues in the CDR3. Trimming took 6 bases from V and 0 from J, leaving 6 bases between them. CDR1 is MNHEY, CDR2 SVGAGI, per germline. As DNA, the CDR3 is TGTGCCAGCAGCGTTGACTCCTACAATGAGCAGTTCTTC. This encodes CASSVDSYNEQFF.

The chain links TRBV19 to TRBJ1-2; 9 bases line up with TRBD1. From germline, CDR1 is LNHDA and CDR2 SQIVND (reference sequence). V was clipped by 8 bases and J by 0 bases; unmatched bases: 4. The CDR3 is made up of 14 amino acids. The CDR3 sequence is CASWRTGANYGYTF. For the CDR3, the DNA is TGTGCCAGTTGGAGGACAGGGGCTAACTATGGCTACACCTTC.

J is TRBJ2-7 and V is TRBV6-1; D is uncertain. V was clipped by 1 base and J by 7 bases, with 11 bases between them. Germline V gene lookup returns CDR1 MNHNS and CDR2 SASEGT. The CDR3 is made up of 13 amino acids. CDR3 in amino acids: CASSEETGWEQYV. CDR3 DNA sequence: TGTGCCAGCAGTGAAGAGACGGGTTGGGAGCAGTACGTC.

The V call is TRBV28, the J call TRBJ2-3, with D unclear. The CDR3 runs to 15 residues. Trimming left V 1 base short and J 4 bases short, with 12 bases between. Per germline, CDR1 MDHEN and CDR2 SYDVKM. CDR3: CASSLFRVDSDTQYF. CDR3 sequence (DNA): TGTGCCAGCAGTTTATTCCGGGTAGACTCAGATACGCAGTATTTT.

This rearrangement joins TRBV7-9 to TRBJ1-6, with 8 bases fitting TRBD1. With V trimmed by 4 bases and J by 8 bases, 4 bases remained unmatched. This CDR3 is built from 14 residues. In germline, CDR1 is SEHNR, CDR2 FQNEAQ (reference sequence). The CDR3 nucleotides read TGTGCCAGCAGCTCCCCACAGGGGGATTCACCCCTCCACTTT. The encoded protein is CASSSPQGDSPLHF.